The 27 T cell receptor beta chains in this list originate from one sample, sequenced in a study of T cell responses to AZD1222 COVID-19 vaccine. Some clones are missing from TCRdb's copy, which holds only in-frame ones; the method was immunoSEQ multiplex PCR. The data contain 120,000 or so clones, around nine tenths of them seen just once; the ten biggest clones take up around 4%. The sequencing used peripheral blood, collected 28 days after the second AZD1222 dose. All receptors come from an adult who received the AZD1222 COVID-19 vaccine.

The V and J genes are TRBV6-5 and TRBJ1-2; D perhaps matches TRBD1 (5 bases). CDR3 length: 14 residues. V gave up 0 bases and J gave up 4 bases, with 9 bases separating them. Per the germline V gene, CDR1 is MNHEY and CDR2 is SVGAGI. The CDR3 region has the DNA TGTGCCAGCAGTTACTCGGGGGTAGTCTATGGCTACACCTTC. Its protein product is CASSYSGVVYGYTF.

The chain links TRBV13 to TRBJ1-1, with 8 bases aligning to TRBD1. This CDR3 is 15 amino acids long. J lost 1 base, V lost 0 bases, and 1 base had no gene match. Per germline, CDR1 PRHDT and CDR2 FYEKMQ (reference sequence). The CDR3 DNA reads TGTGCCAGCAGCTTAGGGCAGGGGGCGAACACTGAAGCTTTCTTT. This codes for CASSLGQGANTEAFF.

This chain joins TRBV4-3 and TRBJ2-5; either TRBD1 or TRBD2 may fit D (5 bases each). Germline CDR1 LGHNA, CDR2 YSLEER. The CDR3 length is 16 residues. V gave up 0 bases and J gave up 5 bases, with 16 bases separating them. The CDR3 DNA sequence: TGCGCCAGCAGCCAAGATTCTGGGGGTAGGGATGAGACCCAGTACTTC. Its protein product is CASSQDSGGRDETQYF.

This chain links TRBV5-6 with TRBJ1-5; 11 bases agree with TRBD1. In germline, CDR1 is SGHDT, CDR2 YYEEEE. J gave up 5 bases and V 5 bases, and 6 bases lay outside the gene matches. CDR3 length: 15 amino acids. The CDR3 reads CASSTGTGGYQPQHF. The CDR3 bases are TGTGCCAGCAGTACCGGGACAGGGGGTTATCAGCCCCAGCATTTT.

This clone was counted a few times. V is TRBV28 and J is TRBJ1-2; D is unclear. The CDR3 is 16 residues long. Deletions cut 3 bases from V and 1 base from J, with 15 bases between. Germline lookup yields CDR1 MDHEN and CDR2 SYDVKM. CDR3 sequence: CASSFMSARINYGYTF. The CDR3 nucleotides are TGTGCCAGCAGTTTTATGTCTGCCAGAATTAACTATGGCTACACCTTC.

The J gene is TRBJ1-1, the V gene TRBV4-3; perhaps TRBD1 as D (5 bases). Trimming left V 0 bases short and J 5 bases short, with 13 bases between. The CDR3 covers 15 residues. Germline assignment: CDR1 LGHNA and CDR2 YSLEER. In nucleotides, the CDR3 is TGCGCCAGCAGCCAAGATCGGTGGGGGAGTACTGAAGCTTTCTTT. This gives the protein CASSQDRWGSTEAFF.

The CDR3 DNA reads TGTGCCAGCAGCTCAGGGACAGGGAGGGACTATGGCTACACCTTC. Translating it yields CASSSGTGRDYGYTF. This sequence joins TRBV7-9 and TRBJ1-2, with TRBD1 matching 9 bases. In germline, CDR1 is SEHNR, CDR2 FQNEAQ (reference sequence). V was clipped by 4 bases and J by 3 bases; unmatched bases: 6. The length of the CDR3 is 15 residues. The full variable domain, with the rest looked up from reference TRBV7-9 and TRBJ1-2, is DTGVSQNPRHKITKRGQNVTFRCDPISEHNRLYWYRQTLGQGPEFLTYFQNEAQLEKSRLLSDRFSAERPKGSFSTLEIQRTEQGDSAMYLCASSSGTGRDYGYTFGSGTRLTVV.

The table lists this clone with a count of one. The V and J genes are TRBV5-1 and TRBJ1-3; 11 bases line up with TRBD1. V lost 4 bases and J lost 0; bases outside the gene matches: 6. The length of the CDR3 is 17 residues. Germline V gives CDR1 SGHRS, CDR2 YFSETQ. The CDR3 loop reads CASSMAGTGGSGNTIYF. In nucleotides, the CDR3 is TGCGCCAGCAGCATGGCCGGGACAGGGGGCTCTGGAAACACCATATATTTT.

V and J are TRBV27 and TRBJ1-1; a weak D match, TRBD1 (5 bases). The CDR3 runs to 14 residues. Per germline, CDR1 MNHEY and CDR2 SMNVEV (reference sequence). The ends were cut back, 3 bases at V and 0 bases at J, with 8 bases in the middle. CDR3 sequence (DNA): TGTGCCAGCAGTTTCTTACAGGTGAACACTGAAGCTTTCTTT. This encodes CASSFLQVNTEAFF.

This chain joins TRBV12-3 or TRBV12-4 and TRBJ1-5; D is possibly TRBD1 (5 bases). V dropped 5 bases and J dropped 10 bases, with 12 bases sitting between them. The CDR3 length is 12 residues. DNA of the CDR3: TGTGCCAGCAGTCCAACAGGATCACCCCAGCATTTT. Translated: CASSPTGSPQHF.

This clone was counted once. The CDR3 reads CASSYPGHQETQYF. The CDR3 coding sequence is TGTGCCAGCAGTTACCCGGGACACCAAGAGACCCAGTACTTC. The rearrangement joins TRBV6-6 to TRBJ2-5; possibly TRBD1 or TRBD2 for D (5 bases each). Germline loops: CDR1 MNHNY, CDR2 SVGAGI (reference sequence). The length of the CDR3 is 14 residues. V gave up 2 bases and J gave up 0 bases, with 7 bases separating them.

This chain uses TRBV9 with TRBJ1-6, with D perhaps TRBD1 (5 bases). The CDR3 covers 15 residues. Trimming pared 0 bases from V and 10 bases from J, leaving 14 bases between. CDR1 SGDLS and CDR2 YYNGEE come from the germline V gene. CDR3 nucleotides: TGTGCCAGCAGCGTAGTGGGGGGAGTATGGTCACCCCTCCACTTT. Amino acids: CASSVVGGVWSPLHF.

This clone was seen a handful of times. The V and J genes are TRBV5-6 and TRBJ1-4, with TRBD1 matching 8 bases. The V gene end was trimmed by 4 bases and the J gene end by 2 bases; junction bases not matched to a gene: 16. The CDR3 extends over 19 amino acids. Germline V lookup: CDR1 SGHDT, CDR2 YYEEEE. CDR3 coding DNA: TGTGCCAGCAGCGAAAGACAGGGGTTAAGGATCGACACTAATGAAAAACTGTTTTTT. Protein sequence: CASSERQGLRIDTNEKLFF.

The V and J genes are TRBV30 and TRBJ2-5; D remains unclear. The germline V gene has CDR1 GTSNPN and CDR2 SVGIG (reference sequence). The V gene lost 0 bases and the J gene lost 3 bases, with 11 bases spanning the gap. The CDR3 extends over 14 amino acids. The CDR3 region is CAWSVSHWKETQYF. CDR3 coding DNA: TGTGCCTGGAGTGTATCCCACTGGAAAGAGACCCAGTACTTC.

This clone has only one observation. This chain joins TRBV7-8 and TRBJ2-7; D is undetermined. Germline V gene sequence: CDR1 SGHVS, CDR2 FQNEAQ. V shed 5 bases and J shed 2 bases, with 7 bases lying between them. There are 12 residues in the CDR3. CDR3 residues: CASSPWAYEQYF. Written as DNA, the CDR3 is TGTGCCAGCAGCCCTTGGGCCTACGAGCAGTACTTC.

V usage is TRBV5-4 and J usage is TRBJ2-5; 10 positions agree with TRBD2. J was trimmed by 3 bases and V by 2 bases; bases with no gene match: 10. In germline, CDR1 is SGHNT, CDR2 YYREEE (reference sequence). CDR3 length equals 17 residues. The CDR3 is CASSFSSASGREETQYF. CDR3 nucleotides: TGTGCCAGCAGCTTTTCGTCGGCTAGCGGGAGAGAAGAGACCCAGTACTTC.

The rearrangement uses TRBV12-3 or TRBV12-4 and TRBJ1-5, with unresolved D. The CDR3 has 13 residues. Trimming removed 5 bases at V and 4 bases at J, with 9 bases between. For the CDR3, the DNA is TGTGCCAGCAGTGCCCCTGGGAATCAGCCCCAGCATTTT. It yields the protein CASSAPGNQPQHF.

Comments on this clone: One end of the junction is discordant with germline, which a read error may explain. This chain joins TRBV7-2 and TRBJ2-4; 7 bases match TRBD2. The CDR3 is 13 residues long. Germline CDR1 reads SGHTA; CDR2 reads FQGNSA. The CDR3 here is CASSLLGEGPSSF. The CDR3 bases are TGTGCCAGCAGCTTGCTGGGGGAGGGGCCGTCATCATTC.

The chain joins TRBV22-1 to TRBJ1-1. TRBV22-1 is classified as a pseudogene. The CDR3 spans 15 residues. The CDR3 bases are TGTCCTGGGAGCGCACTGGAGATATCCAACACTGAAGCTTTCTTT. Translating gives CPGSALEISNTEAFF.

The chain links TRBV28 to TRBJ1-5; no clear D. The length of the CDR3 is 13 residues. Per germline, CDR1 MDHEN and CDR2 SYDVKM. Trimming took off 4 bases at V and 6 bases at J, with 10 bases between the two ends. CDR3 protein: CASSSQTSQPQHF. CDR3 DNA: TGTGCCAGCAGTTCCCAAACGAGTCAGCCCCAGCATTTT.

The chain has TRBV19 and TRBJ1-4; D gene uncertain. Per the germline V gene, CDR1 is LNHDA and CDR2 is SQIVND (reference sequence). Trimming removed 7 bases from V and 0 bases from J, with 12 bases in between. The CDR3 runs to 15 residues. Here the CDR3 reads CASIDQGTTNEKLFF. The CDR3, as DNA: TGTGCCAGTATAGATCAAGGTACAACTAATGAAAAACTGTTTTTT.

CDR3 in DNA: TGTGCCAGCAGCTCGGGACTAAATACAGATACGCAGTATTTT. Translation: CASSSGLNTDTQYF. The chain uses TRBV7-9 and TRBJ2-3; 7 bases line up with TRBD2. CDR1 and CDR2 from the germline V gene are SEHNR and FQNEAQ (reference sequence). V was pared by 4 bases and J by 3 bases, with 4 bases of the junction left unmatched. The CDR3 runs to 14 residues.

V and J are TRBV15 and TRBJ1-5, with a weak D call TRBD1 (5 bases). The length of the CDR3 is 15 residues. V lost 8 bases and J 0 bases, leaving 14 bases between the germline ends. The V gene's germline CDR1 is LNHNV and CDR2 YYDKDF (reference sequence). CDR3 sequence reads: CATSPGGVSNQPQHF. CDR3 DNA sequence: TGTGCCACCTCCCCGGGGGGAGTTAGCAATCAGCCCCAGCATTTT.

The chain uses TRBV27 and TRBJ1-2; 7 positions match TRBD1. Germline V gene sequence: CDR1 MNHEY, CDR2 SMNVEV (reference sequence). V shed 5 bases, J shed 8 bases, and the junction held 8 bases outside the gene matches. This CDR3 comprises 13 residues. CDR3: CASSPQGLGGYTF. In nucleotides, the CDR3 is TGTGCCAGCAGTCCACAGGGGTTAGGGGGCTACACCTTC.

The chain combines TRBV6-5 with TRBJ1-5; no reliable D call. The length of the CDR3 is 13 residues. The germline V gene has CDR1 MNHEY and CDR2 SVGAGI. V shed 5 bases and J shed 0 bases, with 5 bases lying between them. The CDR3 nucleotides read TGTGCCAGCAGTCAGAATAGCAATCAGCCCCAGCATTTT. Translation: CASSQNSNQPQHF.

This sequence joins TRBV5-1 and TRBJ2-7; 8 bases match TRBD2. The CDR3 has 14 amino acids. Germline lookup yields CDR1 SGHRS and CDR2 YFSETQ. Trimming at V came to 0 bases and at J to 3 bases, leaving 2 bases not matched to a gene. The CDR3 protein is CASSLGTSRYEQYF. In DNA, the CDR3 is TGCGCCAGCAGCTTGGGGACTAGCCGCTACGAGCAGTACTTC.

The chain has TRBV9 and TRBJ2-7; D may be TRBD2 (5 bases). Germline values: CDR1 SGDLS, CDR2 YYNGEE. The CDR3 loop spans 13 amino acids. Trimming cost V 0 bases and J 1 base, with 5 bases left between them. CDR3: CASSVGGSYEQYF. The CDR3 DNA sequence: TGTGCCAGCAGCGTAGGCGGGTCCTACGAGCAGTACTTC.